One and the same sample provided the 29 T cell receptor beta chains below, sequenced in a study of T-cell memory formation after mild COVID-19. In TCRdb, the 5' RACE reads were re-called with MiXCR into one record per CDR3 protein. Of about 180,000 distinct CDR3 sequences in the sample, 15% to 20% are singletons; the top ten hold roughly 4.3%. The sample comprised PBMCs or a T cell subset sorted from them (not recorded which). These receptors were taken from a man between 18 and 29 years old who had mild COVID-19 (a few samples of this study predate the infection). Cell type and time point are not known.

The chain combines TRBV7-2 with TRBJ2-1, with a tentative D call TRBD2 (6 bases). V shed 0 bases and J shed 2 bases, with 11 bases lying between them. Germline V gives CDR1 SGHTA, CDR2 FQGNSA. This CDR3 region has 16 residues. The CDR3 here is CASSLAGGYTYNEQFF. DNA of the CDR3: TGTGCCAGCAGCTTAGCGGGGGGATACACCTACAATGAGCAGTTCTTC.

The rearrangement uses TRBV7-2 and TRBJ2-5; the D is unclear. V was shortened by 0 bases and J by 5 bases, with 10 bases between the two germline ends. Germline CDR1 and CDR2: SGHTA and FQGNSA. The CDR3 runs 14 residues. The CDR3 region has the DNA TGTGCCAGCAGCTTAGCGCTGGCGAGGGAGACCCAGTACTTC. Translation: CASSLALARETQYF.

This chain connects TRBV5-1 to TRBJ1-1; D gene unclear. Trimming took off 3 bases at V and 0 bases at J, with 9 bases between the two ends. This CDR3 has 14 residues. Per the germline V gene, CDR1 is SGHRS and CDR2 is YFSETQ. CDR3 DNA: TGCGCCAGCAGCTCAGTTTCGATGAACACTGAAGCTTTCTTT. The encoded protein is CASSSVSMNTEAFF.

The rearrangement uses TRBV5-1 and TRBJ2-2; tentatively, D is TRBD1 or TRBD2 (6 bases each). CDR1 SGHRS and CDR2 YFSETQ come from the germline V gene. This CDR3 is built from 16 residues. The ends were cut back, 0 bases at V and 2 bases at J, with 11 bases in the middle. The CDR3 nucleotides read TGCGCCAGCAGCTTGGACCCGGGGGCTAACACCGGGGAGCTGTTTTTT. Protein product: CASSLDPGANTGELFF.

The V gene is TRBV20-1, the J gene TRBJ2-4; a possible D gene is TRBD2 (5 bases). Germline CDR1 DFQATT, CDR2 SNEGSKA (reference sequence). The CDR3 is 15 residues long. Trimming removed 6 bases from V and 0 bases from J, with 15 bases in between. CDR3 nucleotide sequence: TGCAGTGCGGATAGAAGTGGAGGAGCCAAAAACATTCAGTACTTC. Translating it yields CSADRSGGAKNIQYF.

The rearrangement joins TRBV23-1 to TRBJ2-7; the match to TRBD2 covers 7 bases. TRBV23-1 is an open reading frame whose function is uncertain. The CDR3 contains 17 residues. V gave up 1 base and J gave up 2 bases; unmatched junction bases: 11. The CDR3, as DNA: TGCGCCAGCAGTCAATATCCTGGGAAGCGGGGACCCTACGAGCAGTACGTC. Its protein is CASSQYPGKRGPYEQYV.

This clonotype was picked up many times. The rearrangement uses TRBV10-3 and TRBJ1-5, with D perhaps TRBD1 (6 bases). CDR1 is ENHRY, CDR2 SYGVKD, per germline. The CDR3 runs to 13 residues. V lost 10 bases and J 5 bases, leaving 15 bases between the germline ends. CDR3 amino acids: CATRNRADQPQHF. CDR3 in DNA: TGTGCCACCCGGAACAGGGCTGATCAGCCCCAGCATTTT.

The rearrangement joins TRBV5-1 to TRBJ1-1; D is undetermined. The CDR3 extends over 14 amino acids. Germline V gene sequence: CDR1 SGHRS, CDR2 YFSETQ. Between the trimmed V and J ends, which lost 1 base and 4 bases, there was a span of 11 bases. The CDR3 loop is CASSLYRVGTEAFF. CDR3 sequence (DNA): TGCGCCAGCAGCTTGTATCGGGTTGGCACTGAAGCTTTCTTT. The full variable domain, with the rest looked up from reference TRBV5-1 and TRBJ1-1, is KAGVTQTPRYLIKTRGQQVTLSCSPISGHRSVSWYQQTPGQGLQFLFEYFSETQRNKGNFPGRFSGRQFSNSRSEMNVSTLELGDSALYLCASSLYRVGTEAFFGQGTRLTVV.

This clonotype was seen more than once but under ten times. The V call is TRBV7-3, the J call TRBJ2-5; a weak D match, TRBD1 (6 bases). From germline, CDR1 is SGHTA and CDR2 FQGTGA. This CDR3 comprises 13 residues. The V and J ends lost 4 bases and 5 bases respectively, with 11 bases between them. The CDR3 loop reads CASSSGVGETQYF. The CDR3 bases are TGTGCCAGCAGCTCAGGGGTGGGGGAGACCCAGTACTTC.

This clonotype occurred a few times. The genes are TRBV5-1 and TRBJ2-7; 8 bases agree with TRBD1. Germline trimming cut 0 bases from V and 3 bases from J; bases unmatched to any gene: 2. Germline CDR1 reads SGHRS; CDR2 reads YFSETQ. The CDR3 is 14 amino acids. DNA for the CDR3: TGCGCCAGCAGCTTGGGACAGGGGCTCTACGAGCAGTACTTC. Amino acid sequence: CASSLGQGLYEQYF.

This clonotype has only a few counts. This rearrangement joins TRBV5-6 to TRBJ2-7; perhaps TRBD2 as D (6 bases). The CDR3 is 13 residues long. V lost 4 bases and J 3 bases, leaving 11 bases between the germline ends. Per the germline V gene, CDR1 is SGHDT and CDR2 is YYEEEE. The CDR3 DNA is TGTGCCAGCAGCACCCGGGGAGGCTACGAGCAGTACTTC. Translating gives CASSTRGGYEQYF.

This chain connects TRBV12-3 or TRBV12-4 to TRBJ2-5; the D gene is possibly TRBD1 (6 bases). This CDR3 is built from 14 residues. Trimming took 8 bases from V and 1 from J, leaving 14 bases between them. CDR3 nucleotide sequence: TGTGCCAGCGGACGGCAGGGGACCCAAGAGACCCAGTACTTC. Its protein is CASGRQGTQETQYF.

The table lists this clonotype with a few counts. The rearrangement joins TRBV7-9 to TRBJ2-1; unclear D gene. Germline V lookup: CDR1 SEHNR, CDR2 FQNEAQ (reference sequence). This CDR3 comprises 11 residues. V shed 0 bases and J shed 8 bases, with 2 bases lying between them. The CDR3 protein is CASSLAYEQFF. CDR3 coding DNA: TGTGCCAGCAGCTTAGCCTATGAGCAGTTCTTC.

Many counts were recorded for this clonotype. CDR3 sequence reads: CASSIGADTEAFF. CDR3 DNA: TGTGCCAGTAGTATTGGGGCAGACACTGAAGCTTTCTTT. The gene calls are TRBV19 and TRBJ1-1, with a possible D match to TRBD1 (5 bases). Germline V gene data show CDR1 as LNHDA and CDR2 as SQIVND (reference sequence). The CDR3 totals 13 residues. Trimming cost V 3 bases and J 3 bases, with 8 bases left between them.

This chain joins TRBV29-1 and TRBJ1-3, with D perhaps TRBD1 (5 bases). Trimming removed 6 bases at V and 0 bases at J, with 9 bases between. Germline V gene data show CDR1 as SQVTM and CDR2 as ANQGSEA. The CDR3 contains 13 residues. CDR3: CSVTQVSGNTIYF. CDR3 sequence (DNA): TGCAGCGTGACACAGGTCTCTGGAAACACCATATATTTT. Supplemented by reference TRBV29-1 and TRBJ1-3, the full variable domain reads SAVISQKPSRDICQRGTSLTIQCQVDSQVTMMFWYRQQPGQSLTLIATANQGSEATYESGFVIDKFPISRPNLTFSTLTVSNMSPEDSSIYLCSVTQVSGNTIYFGEGSWLTVV.

CDR3 amino acids: CATSDFGGAGAYNEQFF. The CDR3 region has the DNA TGTGCCACCAGTGATTTTGGGGGCGCGGGGGCCTACAATGAGCAGTTCTTC. The rearrangement uses TRBV24-1 and TRBJ2-1; TRBD2 might be the D (7 bases). This CDR3 comprises 17 residues. V dropped 1 base and J dropped 2 bases, with 14 bases sitting between them. Per the germline V gene, CDR1 is KGHDR and CDR2 is SFDVKD.

The chain couples TRBV7-2 to TRBJ2-3; 7 nucleotides align to TRBD2. Germline trimming cut 5 bases from V and 6 bases from J; bases unmatched to any gene: 11. The CDR3 has 15 residues. The germline V gene has CDR1 SGHTA and CDR2 FQGNSA. DNA for the CDR3: TGTGCCAGCAGCCCGCAAGCGGGGCTGGGGGATACGCAGTATTTT. As protein: CASSPQAGLGDTQYF.

This chain links TRBV7-3 with TRBJ2-1; D might be TRBD1 or TRBD2, each matching 5 bases. CDR1 is SGHTA and CDR2 is FQGTGA in the germline V gene. This CDR3 is 16 amino acids long. V lost 0 bases, J lost 6 bases, and 15 bases lay in between. The CDR3 spells CASSLTKPGTANEQFF. The CDR3 DNA is TGTGCCAGCAGCTTAACGAAGCCTGGGACGGCCAATGAGCAGTTCTTC. The full variable domain, in which reference TRBV7-3 and TRBJ2-1 provide the parts outside the CDR3, is GAGVSQTPSNKVTEKGKYVELRCDPISGHTALYWYRQSLGQGPEFLIYFQGTGAADDSGLPNDRFFAVRPEGSVSTLKIQRTERGDSAVYLCASSLTKPGTANEQFFGPGTRLTVL.

This clonotype was observed a few times. This chain links TRBV2 with TRBJ2-1; D uncertain. CDR3 length equals 11 residues. Trimming removed 6 bases at V and 12 bases at J, with 12 bases between. Germline V gives CDR1 SNHLY, CDR2 FYNNEI. The chain's CDR3 is CASRSSGWQFF. DNA of the CDR3: TGTGCCAGCAGGAGTTCCGGTTGGCAGTTCTTC.

This clonotype has only a few counts. V gene TRBV9 combines with J gene TRBJ2-2; tentatively, D is TRBD2 (6 bases). The germline gives CDR1 SGDLS, CDR2 YYNGEE. CDR3 length: 17 residues. V lost 4 bases, J lost 5 bases, and 21 bases lay in between. The CDR3 loop is CASSNANRRGGTGELFF. CDR3 bases: TGTGCCAGCAGCAACGCTAACAGACGAGGAGGGACCGGGGAGCTGTTTTTT.

This chain uses TRBV29-1 with TRBJ1-4; D gene ambiguous. Germline V gives CDR1 SQVTM, CDR2 ANQGSEA. Trimming shortened V by 0 bases and J by 0 bases, and 17 bases separated the two germline ends. CDR3 length: 18 amino acids. The CDR3, as DNA: TGCAGCGTTGAAGATTACCGGACGGACGGTACAACTAATGAAAAACTGTTTTTT. Translated: CSVEDYRTDGTTNEKLFF. The variable domain in full, completed from reference TRBV29-1 and TRBJ1-4, reads SAVISQKPSRDICQRGTSLTIQCQVDSQVTMMFWYRQQPGQSLTLIATANQGSEATYESGFVIDKFPISRPNLTFSTLTVSNMSPEDSSIYLCSVEDYRTDGTTNEKLFFGSGTQLSVL.

This chain connects TRBV29-1 to TRBJ2-7, with TRBD1 matching over 7 bases. The V segment lost 8 bases and the J segment 2 bases; nucleotides outside the gene matches: 6. The CDR3 has 12 amino acids. The V gene's germline CDR1 is SQVTM and CDR2 ANQGSEA. The CDR3: CSIRDSAYEQYF. DNA for the CDR3: TGCAGCATCCGGGACAGTGCCTACGAGCAGTACTTC.

The chain employs TRBV4-1 and TRBJ1-2, with unresolved D. This CDR3 has 12 residues. Germline assignment: CDR1 MGHRA and CDR2 YSYEKL. The V end lost 1 base, the J end lost 8 bases, and 8 bases lay between the germline ends. CDR3 DNA sequence: TGCGCCAGCAGCCAAGGAACAGTCGGCTACACCTTC. This encodes CASSQGTVGYTF.

This clonotype was picked up a small number of times. The V call is TRBV7-2, the J call TRBJ1-5; the D gene is possibly TRBD1 (5 bases). The CDR3 consists of 14 residues. Trimming stripped 1 base from V and 2 bases from J, with 6 bases between. Germline CDR1 and CDR2: SGHTA and FQGNSA. The DNA of the CDR3 is TGTGCCAGCAGCTTAGAAGGGGGCAATCAGCCCCAGCATTTT. This encodes CASSLEGGNQPQHF.

This clonotype has just a few counts. The CDR3 DNA follows: TGTGCCAGCAGCAGGCCGACAGGGGGCACAGATACGCAGTATTTT. Protein product: CASSRPTGGTDTQYF. This chain joins TRBV21-1 and TRBJ2-3; whether TRBD1, the table's D call, matches the DNA was not checked. TRBV21-1 is marked as a pseudogene. CDR3 length: 15 residues.

The chain employs TRBV7-2 and TRBJ2-3, with D uncertain. The CDR3 covers 12 residues. Trimming cost V 1 base and J 6 bases, with 5 bases left between them. The germline V gene encodes CDR1 SGHTA and CDR2 FQGNSA. CDR3 bases: TGTGCCAGCAGCTTAGTGAAGGATACGCAGTATTTT. Amino acid sequence: CASSLVKDTQYF.

In its sample, this clonotype was seen a few times. V usage is TRBV2 and J usage is TRBJ1-5; possible D gene TRBD1, 6 bases. Germline assignment: CDR1 SNHLY and CDR2 FYNNEI. The CDR3 contains 15 residues. V was trimmed by 5 bases and J by 1 base, leaving 12 bases between them. The CDR3 sequence: CASSKVTGSNQPQHF. The CDR3 DNA follows: TGTGCCAGCAGTAAAGTTACAGGGAGCAATCAGCCCCAGCATTTT.

Only a few counts were recorded for this clonotype. J is TRBJ2-1 and V is TRBV12-3 or TRBV12-4; D perhaps matches TRBD1 (5 bases). V was cut by 8 bases and J by 5 bases, with 19 bases left in between. The CDR3 covers 15 residues. This chain's CDR3 is CASSPGQGPNNEQFF. CDR3 DNA sequence: TGTGCCAGCTCACCCGGCCAGGGCCCTAACAATGAGCAGTTCTTC.

This clonotype was seen a few times. The rearrangement uses TRBV4-2 and TRBJ2-5; D gene unclear. Germline V gene sequence: CDR1 LGHNA, CDR2 YNFKEQ. The CDR3 totals 13 residues. V was trimmed by 1 base and J by 5 bases, leaving 8 bases between them. The CDR3 nucleotides are TGTGCCAGCAGCCAAGGCGACGGGGAGACCCAGTACTTC. It is translated as CASSQGDGETQYF.